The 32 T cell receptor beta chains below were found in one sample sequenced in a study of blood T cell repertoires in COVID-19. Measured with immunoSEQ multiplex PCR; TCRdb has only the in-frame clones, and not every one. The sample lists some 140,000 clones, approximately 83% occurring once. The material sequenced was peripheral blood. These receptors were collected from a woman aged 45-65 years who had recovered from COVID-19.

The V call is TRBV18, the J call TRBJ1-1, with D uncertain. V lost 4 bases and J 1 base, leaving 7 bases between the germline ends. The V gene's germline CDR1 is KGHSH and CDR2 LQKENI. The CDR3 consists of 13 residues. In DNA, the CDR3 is TGTGCCAGCTCACTGAACAAGAACACTGAAGCTTTCTTT. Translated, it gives CASSLNKNTEAFF.

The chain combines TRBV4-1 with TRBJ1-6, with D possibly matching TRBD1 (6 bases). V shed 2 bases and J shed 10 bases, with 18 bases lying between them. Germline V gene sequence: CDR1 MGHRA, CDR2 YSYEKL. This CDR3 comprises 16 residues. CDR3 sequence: CASSQLQGPLGSPLHF. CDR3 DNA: TGCGCCAGCAGCCAATTGCAGGGGCCCCTGGGATCACCCCTCCACTTT.

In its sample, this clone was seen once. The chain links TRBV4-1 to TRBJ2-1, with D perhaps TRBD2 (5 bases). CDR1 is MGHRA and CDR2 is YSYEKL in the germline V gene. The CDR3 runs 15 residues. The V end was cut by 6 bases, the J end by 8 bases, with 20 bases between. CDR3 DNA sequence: TGCGCCAGCAGGTCCACACTTAGGACTGTCCATGAGCAGTTCTTC. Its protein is CASRSTLRTVHEQFF.

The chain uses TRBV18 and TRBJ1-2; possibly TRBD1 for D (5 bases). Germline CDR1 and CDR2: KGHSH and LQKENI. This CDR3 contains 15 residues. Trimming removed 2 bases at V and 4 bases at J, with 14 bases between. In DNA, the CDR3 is TGTGCCAGCTCACCAGGGGCGGACGCGACCTATGGCTACACCTTC. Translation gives CASSPGADATYGYTF.

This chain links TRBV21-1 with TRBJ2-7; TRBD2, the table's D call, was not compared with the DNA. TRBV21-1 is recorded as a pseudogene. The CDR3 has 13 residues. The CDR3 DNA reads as TGTGCCAGCAACCCCTGGAGGTACTACGAGCAGTACTTC. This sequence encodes CASNPWRYYEQYF.

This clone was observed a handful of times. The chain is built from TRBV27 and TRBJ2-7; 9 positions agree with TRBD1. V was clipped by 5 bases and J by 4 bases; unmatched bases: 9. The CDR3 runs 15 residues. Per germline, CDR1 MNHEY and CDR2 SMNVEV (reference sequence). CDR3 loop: CASSPDRGYPYEQYF. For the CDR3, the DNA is TGTGCCAGCAGTCCGGACAGGGGATACCCTTACGAGCAGTACTTC.

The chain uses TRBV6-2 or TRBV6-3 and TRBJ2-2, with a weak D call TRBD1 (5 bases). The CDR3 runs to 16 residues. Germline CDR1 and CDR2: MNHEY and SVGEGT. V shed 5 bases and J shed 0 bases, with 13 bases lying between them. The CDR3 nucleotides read TGTGCCAGCAGTGACGGTTCAGGGTCGAACACCGGGGAGCTGTTTTTT. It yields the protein CASSDGSGSNTGELFF.

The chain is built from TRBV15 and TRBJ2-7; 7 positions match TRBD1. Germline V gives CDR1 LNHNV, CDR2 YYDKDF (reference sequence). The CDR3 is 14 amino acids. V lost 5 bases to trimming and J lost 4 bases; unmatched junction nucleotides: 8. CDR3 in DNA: TGTGCCACCAGCTGGGGACAGCCGGCTTACGAGCAGTACTTC. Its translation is CATSWGQPAYEQYF.

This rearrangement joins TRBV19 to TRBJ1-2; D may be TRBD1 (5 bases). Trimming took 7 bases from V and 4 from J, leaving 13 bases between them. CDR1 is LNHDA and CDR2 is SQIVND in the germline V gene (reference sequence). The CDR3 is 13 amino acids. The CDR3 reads CASTPGDFYGYTF. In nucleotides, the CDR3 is TGTGCCAGTACCCCGGGGGATTTCTATGGCTACACCTTC.

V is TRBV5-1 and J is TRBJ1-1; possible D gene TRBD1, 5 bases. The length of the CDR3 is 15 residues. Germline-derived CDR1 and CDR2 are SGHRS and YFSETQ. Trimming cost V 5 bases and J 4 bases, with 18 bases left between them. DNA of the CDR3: TGCGCCAGCAGTCCAGGGAAAACACCACCCACTGAAGCTTTCTTT. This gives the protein CASSPGKTPPTEAFF.

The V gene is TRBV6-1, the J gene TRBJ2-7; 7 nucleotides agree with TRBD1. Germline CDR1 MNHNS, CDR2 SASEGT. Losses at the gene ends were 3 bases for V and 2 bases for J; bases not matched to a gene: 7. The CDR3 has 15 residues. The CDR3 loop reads CASSESGTAAYEQYF. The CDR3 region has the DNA TGTGCCAGCAGTGAGTCCGGGACAGCCGCCTACGAGCAGTACTTC.

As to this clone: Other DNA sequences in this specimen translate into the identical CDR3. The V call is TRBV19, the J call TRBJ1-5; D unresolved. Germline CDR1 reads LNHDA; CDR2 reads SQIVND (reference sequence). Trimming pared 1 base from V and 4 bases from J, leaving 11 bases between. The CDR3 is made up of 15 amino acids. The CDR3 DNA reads TGTGCCAGTAGTATAGTCCCCGGCGGAAATCAGCCCCAGCATTTT. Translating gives CASSIVPGGNQPQHF.

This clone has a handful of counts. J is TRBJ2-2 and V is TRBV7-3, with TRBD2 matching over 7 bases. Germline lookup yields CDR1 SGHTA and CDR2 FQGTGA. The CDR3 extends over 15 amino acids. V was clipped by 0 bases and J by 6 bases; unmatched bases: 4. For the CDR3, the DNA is TGTGCCAGCAGCTTAACGGTGGGAGGGGCCGGGGAGCTGTTTTTT. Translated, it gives CASSLTVGGAGELFF.

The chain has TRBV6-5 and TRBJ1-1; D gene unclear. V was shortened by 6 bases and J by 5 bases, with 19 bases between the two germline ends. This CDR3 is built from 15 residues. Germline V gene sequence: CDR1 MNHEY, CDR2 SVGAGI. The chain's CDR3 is CASSPDRAAGTEAFF. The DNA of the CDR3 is TGTGCCAGCAGCCCCGATCGAGCGGCGGGTACTGAAGCTTTCTTT.

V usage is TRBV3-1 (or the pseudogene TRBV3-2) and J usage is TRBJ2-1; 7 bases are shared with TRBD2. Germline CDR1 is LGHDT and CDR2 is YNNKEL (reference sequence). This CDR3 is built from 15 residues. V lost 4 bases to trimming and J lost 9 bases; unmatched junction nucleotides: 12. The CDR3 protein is CASSPGLDHGPEQFF. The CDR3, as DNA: TGTGCCAGCAGCCCCGGACTAGACCATGGCCCTGAGCAGTTCTTC.

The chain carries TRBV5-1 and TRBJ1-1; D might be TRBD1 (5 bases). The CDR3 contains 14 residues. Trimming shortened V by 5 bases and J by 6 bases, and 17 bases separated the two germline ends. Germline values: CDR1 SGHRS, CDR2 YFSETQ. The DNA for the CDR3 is TGCGCCAGCAGTAAAGGGGCCGGCAGTTCTGAAGCTTTCTTT. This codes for CASSKGAGSSEAFF. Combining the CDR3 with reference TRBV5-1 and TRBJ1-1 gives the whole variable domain KAGVTQTPRYLIKTRGQQVTLSCSPISGHRSVSWYQQTPGQGLQFLFEYFSETQRNKGNFPGRFSGRQFSNSRSEMNVSTLELGDSALYLCASSKGAGSSEAFFGQGTRLTVV.

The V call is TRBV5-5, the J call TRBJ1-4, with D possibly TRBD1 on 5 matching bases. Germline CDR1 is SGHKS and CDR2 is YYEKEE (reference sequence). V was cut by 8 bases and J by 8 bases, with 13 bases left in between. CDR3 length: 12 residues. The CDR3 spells CARGVVDEKLFF. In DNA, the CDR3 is TGTGCCAGAGGGGTTGTGGACGAAAAACTGTTTTTT.

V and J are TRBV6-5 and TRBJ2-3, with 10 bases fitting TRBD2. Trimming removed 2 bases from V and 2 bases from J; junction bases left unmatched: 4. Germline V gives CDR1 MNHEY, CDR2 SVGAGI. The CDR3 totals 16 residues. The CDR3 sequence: CASSYSSGGHTDTQYF. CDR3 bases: TGTGCCAGCAGTTACAGTAGCGGGGGGCACACAGATACGCAGTATTTT.

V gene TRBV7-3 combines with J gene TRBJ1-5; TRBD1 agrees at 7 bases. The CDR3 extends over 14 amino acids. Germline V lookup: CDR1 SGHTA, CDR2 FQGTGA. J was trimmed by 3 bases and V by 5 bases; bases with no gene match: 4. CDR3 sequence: CASSPTGTNQPQHF. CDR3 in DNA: TGTGCCAGCAGCCCGACAGGGACCAATCAGCCCCAGCATTTT.

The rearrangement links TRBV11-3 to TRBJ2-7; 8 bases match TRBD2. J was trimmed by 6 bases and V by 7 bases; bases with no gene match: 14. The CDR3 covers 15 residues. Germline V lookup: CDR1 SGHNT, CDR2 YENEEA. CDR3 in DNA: TGTGCCAGCAAACCCCGGGGGGGAATAGCAGGCGAGCAGTACTTC. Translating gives CASKPRGGIAGEQYF.

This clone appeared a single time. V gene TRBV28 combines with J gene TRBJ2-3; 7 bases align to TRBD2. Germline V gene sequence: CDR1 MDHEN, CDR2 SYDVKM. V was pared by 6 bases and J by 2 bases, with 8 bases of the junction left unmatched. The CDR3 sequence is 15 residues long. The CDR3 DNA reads TGTGCCAGCAGACGAGCGGGGCTAGTCACAGATACGCAGTATTTT. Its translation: CASRRAGLVTDTQYF.

The CDR3 bases are TGTGCCATCCGGGGGACGACAGGGGGAATCGGGGGCTACACCTTC. Its protein is CAIRGTTGGIGGYTF. The chain couples TRBV10-3 to TRBJ1-2; TRBD1 aligns across 9 bases. The germline V gene has CDR1 ENHRY and CDR2 SYGVKD. V gave up 8 bases and J gave up 8 bases; unmatched junction bases: 15. The CDR3 runs to 15 residues.

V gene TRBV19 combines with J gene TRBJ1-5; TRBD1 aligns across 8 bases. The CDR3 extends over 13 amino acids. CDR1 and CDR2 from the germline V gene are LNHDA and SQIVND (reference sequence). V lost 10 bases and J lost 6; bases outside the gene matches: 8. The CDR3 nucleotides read TGTGCCACTCAGGACAGGGTCCGTCAGCCCCAGCATTTT. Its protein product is CATQDRVRQPQHF. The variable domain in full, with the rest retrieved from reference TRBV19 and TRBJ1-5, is DGGITQSPKYLFRKEGQNVTLSCEQNLNHDAMYWYRQDPGQGLRLIYYSQIVNDFQKGDIAEGYSVSREKKESFPLTVTSAQKNPTAFYLCATQDRVRQPQHFGDGTRLSIL.

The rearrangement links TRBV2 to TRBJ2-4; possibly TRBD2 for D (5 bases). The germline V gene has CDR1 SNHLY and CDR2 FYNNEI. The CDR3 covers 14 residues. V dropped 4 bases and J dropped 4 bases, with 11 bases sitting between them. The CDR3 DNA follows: TGTGCCAGCAGTGCTTCGGGAATAAAAAACATTCAGTACTTC. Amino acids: CASSASGIKNIQYF.

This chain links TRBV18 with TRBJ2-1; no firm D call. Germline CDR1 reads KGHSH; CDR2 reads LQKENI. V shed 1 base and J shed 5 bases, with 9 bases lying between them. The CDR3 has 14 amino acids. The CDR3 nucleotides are TGTGCCAGCTCACCACTAACGCGAAACAATGAGCAGTTCTTC. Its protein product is CASSPLTRNNEQFF.

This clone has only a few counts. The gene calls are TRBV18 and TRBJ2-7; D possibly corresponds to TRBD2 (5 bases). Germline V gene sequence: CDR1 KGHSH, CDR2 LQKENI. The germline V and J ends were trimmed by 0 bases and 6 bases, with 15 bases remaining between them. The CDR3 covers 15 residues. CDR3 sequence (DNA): TGTGCCAGCTCACCACCTTTAGAGGGCGCAAGCGAGCAGTACTTC. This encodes CASSPPLEGASEQYF.

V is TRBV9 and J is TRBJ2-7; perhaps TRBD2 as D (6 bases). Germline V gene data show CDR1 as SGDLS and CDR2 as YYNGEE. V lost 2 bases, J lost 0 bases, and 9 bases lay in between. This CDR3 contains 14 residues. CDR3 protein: CASSVGTFSYEQYF. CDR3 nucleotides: TGTGCCAGCAGCGTGGGGACTTTCTCCTACGAGCAGTACTTC.

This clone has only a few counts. CDR3 amino acids: CASGTSGGSNEQFF. In nucleotides, the CDR3 is TGTGCCAGCGGGACTAGCGGAGGGTCCAATGAGCAGTTCTTC. This chain links TRBV6-4 with TRBJ2-1; 11 bases fit TRBD2. Trimming cost V 8 bases and J 6 bases; bases outside gene matches: 6. The CDR3 has 14 residues. CDR1 is MRHNA, CDR2 SNTAGT, per germline.

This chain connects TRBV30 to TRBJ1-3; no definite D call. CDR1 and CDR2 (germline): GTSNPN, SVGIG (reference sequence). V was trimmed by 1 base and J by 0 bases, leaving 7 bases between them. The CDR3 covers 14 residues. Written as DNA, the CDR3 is TGTGCCTGGAGTGAGGGAGACTCTGGAAACACCATATATTTT. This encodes CAWSEGDSGNTIYF.

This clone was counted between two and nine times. The CDR3 loop reads CASSLWEGTYGYTF. The CDR3 region has the DNA TGTGCCAGCAGCTTGTGGGAGGGGACCTATGGCTACACCTTC. The chain couples TRBV5-6 to TRBJ1-2, with D tentatively TRBD1 (5 bases). The CDR3 is 14 residues long. Trimming removed 1 base at V and 4 bases at J, with 11 bases between. Per the germline V gene, CDR1 is SGHDT and CDR2 is YYEEEE.

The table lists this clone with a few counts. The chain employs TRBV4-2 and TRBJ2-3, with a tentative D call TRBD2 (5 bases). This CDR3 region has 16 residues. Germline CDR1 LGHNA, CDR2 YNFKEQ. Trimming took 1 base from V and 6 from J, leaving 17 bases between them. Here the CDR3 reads CASSQGRGGVADTQYF. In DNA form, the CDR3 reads TGTGCCAGCAGCCAAGGCCGGGGTGGGGTGGCGGATACGCAGTATTTT.

The CDR3 reads CASTRTGTGELFF. The CDR3 coding sequence is TGTGCCAGCACTCGGACAGGCACCGGGGAGCTGTTTTTT. J is TRBJ2-2 and V is TRBV25-1; 7 nucleotides align to TRBD1. The CDR3 runs 13 residues. CDR1 MGHDK and CDR2 SYGVNS come from the germline V gene. V lost 7 bases, J lost 4 bases, and 3 bases stayed unmatched.